The 32 T cell receptor beta chains below all came from one sample that was sequenced in a study of cytomegalovirus exposure and HLA in healthy donors listed by TCRdb under 2017. Library creation used the immunoSEQ multiplex PCR assay. For the multiplex PCR, a mixture combining 60 forward primers for TCR Vbeta segments and 13 reverse primers for TCR Jbeta segments was used. TCRdb re-hosts the immuneACCESS table, in-frame sequences only. Its copies lack some clones; in the studies checked, an unresolved V gene accounts for under half of them, and the cause for the rest is not known. The table for this sample lists 100,000 to 150,000 clones; 81% of them were counted only once. The ten largest clones represent 2% to 2.5% of the sample. What was sequenced was PBMCs. These receptors were obtained from a middle-aged woman in good health and CMV-seronegative.

The chain joins TRBV5-1 to TRBJ2-3; D possibly corresponds to TRBD2 (5 bases). V lost 2 bases and J lost 2, with 21 bases in between. Germline V gene sequence: CDR1 SGHRS, CDR2 YFSETQ. The length of the CDR3 is 18 residues. The CDR3 loop is CASSLKLGYLDYTDTQYF. CDR3 nucleotide sequence: TGCGCCAGCAGCTTAAAACTGGGGTACCTCGACTACACAGATACGCAGTATTTT.

V and J are TRBV7-2 and TRBJ2-7; D may be TRBD1 (5 bases). This CDR3 is built from 12 residues. The V end lost 1 base, the J end lost 6 bases, and 7 bases lay between the germline ends. CDR1 is SGHTA and CDR2 is FQGNSA in the germline V gene. CDR3 residues: CASSLGTLEQYF. The CDR3 region has the DNA TGTGCCAGCAGCTTAGGGACACTCGAGCAGTACTTC.

The rearrangement joins TRBV4-3 to TRBJ2-1; tentative D call: TRBD2 (5 bases). The germline V and J ends were trimmed by 0 bases and 8 bases, with 20 bases remaining between them. The CDR3 is made up of 17 amino acids. Germline lookup yields CDR1 LGHNA and CDR2 YSLEER. CDR3 in DNA: TGCGCCAGCAGCCAAGATTTCTCACTAGGCCAACTTCATGAGCAGTTCTTC. It encodes CASSQDFSLGQLHEQFF.

The chain employs TRBV7-9 and TRBJ1-1, with 7 nucleotides matching TRBD1. The trim removed 4 bases at V and 3 bases at J, leaving 11 bases unmatched. Germline CDR1 SEHNR, CDR2 FQNEAQ (reference sequence). The CDR3 has 16 residues. The CDR3 DNA follows: TGTGCCAGCAGCTCAAACAGGGGATTATTGGACACTGAAGCTTTCTTT. Translating gives CASSSNRGLLDTEAFF.

CDR3 amino acids: CASSLGLAGAEQYF. The CDR3 DNA follows: TGCGCCAGCAGCCTCGGACTAGCGGGAGCCGAGCAGTACTTC. The gene calls are TRBV5-1 and TRBJ2-7; 13 bases are shared with TRBD2. Germline V gene sequence: CDR1 SGHRS, CDR2 YFSETQ. CDR3 size: 14 residues. V trimming: 4 bases; J trimming: 6 bases; junction bases outside the gene matches: 4.

The chain joins TRBV10-3 to TRBJ2-2, with TRBD2 matching over 13 bases. Germline trimming cut 4 bases from V and 3 bases from J; bases unmatched to any gene: 11. This CDR3 spans 19 amino acids. The germline V gene encodes CDR1 ENHRY and CDR2 SYGVKD. CDR3 in DNA: TGTGCCATCAGTGTAGTCTGGACTAGCGGGAGTGAGGACACCGGGGAGCTGTTTTTT. Encoded protein: CAISVVWTSGSEDTGELFF.

The chain has TRBV5-1 and TRBJ2-1, with 10 positions matching TRBD2. Trimming took 2 bases from V and 6 from J; bases not matched to a gene: 2. CDR3 size: 14 residues. Germline V gene data show CDR1 as SGHRS and CDR2 as YFSETQ. CDR3 region: CASSLAGGRNEQFF. The CDR3 DNA is TGCGCCAGCAGCTTAGCGGGGGGGCGCAATGAGCAGTTCTTC. The whole variable domain, remainder taken from reference TRBV5-1 and TRBJ2-1, is KAGVTQTPRYLIKTRGQQVTLSCSPISGHRSVSWYQQTPGQGLQFLFEYFSETQRNKGNFPGRFSGRQFSNSRSEMNVSTLELGDSALYLCASSLAGGRNEQFFGPGTRLTVL.

The chain combines TRBV5-6 with TRBJ1-1, with 7 positions matching TRBD1. This CDR3 is built from 14 residues. CDR1 is SGHDT and CDR2 is YYEEEE in the germline V gene. V gave up 2 bases and J gave up 5 bases; unmatched junction bases: 6. The chain's CDR3 is CASSFQGVITEAFF. Here the CDR3 DNA reads TGTGCCAGCAGCTTCCAGGGGGTGATAACTGAAGCTTTCTTT.

The rearrangement joins TRBV6-1 to TRBJ2-1, with D unresolved. The germline CDR1 and CDR2 sequences are MNHNS and SASEGT. V was cut by 2 bases and J by 8 bases, with 7 bases left in between. There are 12 residues in the CDR3. CDR3 nucleotides: TGTGCCAGCAGTGAAATCGGGTATGAGCAGTTCTTC. Translation: CASSEIGYEQFF.

The V call is TRBV5-1, the J call TRBJ2-7; 8 nucleotides align to TRBD1. J gave up 5 bases and V 1 base, and 8 bases lay outside the gene matches. Germline lookup yields CDR1 SGHRS and CDR2 YFSETQ. The CDR3 is 15 amino acids. CDR3 nucleotide sequence: TGCGCCAGCAGCTTGCGGGCAGGGGGCACCGACGAGCAGTACTTC. This codes for CASSLRAGGTDEQYF.

This clone was found once. This sequence joins TRBV7-2 and TRBJ2-5, with 7 nucleotides matching TRBD2. Germline V gene lookup returns CDR1 SGHTA and CDR2 FQGNSA. V shed 6 bases, J shed 2 bases, and the junction held 6 bases outside the gene matches. There are 14 residues in the CDR3. CDR3 sequence reads: CASSTRLAQETQYF. As DNA, the CDR3 is TGTGCCAGCAGTACTAGACTAGCACAAGAGACCCAGTACTTC.

This chain joins TRBV19 and TRBJ1-1, with D hard to call. Germline V gene data show CDR1 as LNHDA and CDR2 as SQIVND (reference sequence). The CDR3 covers 13 residues. V was clipped by 6 bases and J by 10 bases, with 18 bases between them. The CDR3 sequence is CASSLLPRLAAFF. CDR3 DNA sequence: TGTGCCAGTAGCCTATTACCGCGGCTTGCAGCTTTCTTT.

The chain links TRBV28 to TRBJ2-1, with D maybe TRBD1 (6 bases). The CDR3 is 16 amino acids. The ends were cut back, 5 bases at V and 2 bases at J, with 16 bases in the middle. The germline V gene encodes CDR1 MDHEN and CDR2 SYDVKM. CDR3 nucleotide sequence: TGTGCCAGCAGTCGACACAGGGTACTTACCTACAATGAGCAGTTCTTC. Translation: CASSRHRVLTYNEQFF. Looking up the rest from reference TRBV28 and TRBJ2-1 gives the full variable domain: DVKVTQSSRYLVKRTGEKVFLECVQDMDHENMFWYRQDPGLGLRLIYFSYDVKMKEKGDIPEGYSVSREKKERFSLILESASTNQTSMYLCASSRHRVLTYNEQFFGPGTRLTVL.

This chain uses TRBV28 with TRBJ1-5; D is possibly TRBD1 (6 bases). V lost 6 bases and J lost 7, with 19 bases in between. Germline V lookup: CDR1 MDHEN, CDR2 SYDVKM. The CDR3 runs to 15 residues. Written as DNA, the CDR3 is TGTGCCAGCAGGTATACGGGGGGCGCATGGCAGCCCCAGCATTTT. This codes for CASRYTGGAWQPQHF.

The genes are TRBV29-1 and TRBJ1-1; TRBD1 matches 10 bases. The CDR3 consists of 14 residues. Germline-derived CDR1 and CDR2 are SQVTM and ANQGSEA. With V trimmed by 5 bases and J by 1 base, 4 bases remained unmatched. The CDR3: CSVRTGGANTEAFF. The CDR3, as DNA: TGCAGCGTTAGGACAGGGGGGGCGAACACTGAAGCTTTCTTT.

The chain has TRBV4-1 and TRBJ1-2; weak D call: TRBD1 (6 bases). The CDR3 consists of 21 residues. Trimming stripped 2 bases from V and 3 bases from J, with 31 bases between. Germline V gene sequence: CDR1 MGHRA, CDR2 YSYEKL. In nucleotides, the CDR3 is TGCGCCAGCAGCCAAAGGACCCCCCGGTCGGGTGGGGGCGCGGTTCACTATGGCTACACCTTC. It yields the protein CASSQRTPRSGGGAVHYGYTF.

This sequence joins TRBV19 and TRBJ1-1; the D gene is possibly TRBD1 (5 bases). The V gene lost 4 bases and the J gene lost 1 base, with 10 bases spanning the gap. The V gene's germline CDR1 is LNHDA and CDR2 SQIVND (reference sequence). The CDR3 contains 14 residues. The CDR3 here is CASSTGGWNTEAFF. The DNA of the CDR3 is TGTGCCAGTAGTACCGGGGGTTGGAACACTGAAGCTTTCTTT.

V is TRBV7-9 and J is TRBJ1-2, with D possibly matching TRBD1 (6 bases). Germline V gene sequence: CDR1 SEHNR, CDR2 FQNEAQ (reference sequence). The CDR3 has 18 amino acids. Trimming took off 5 bases at V and 2 bases at J, with 24 bases between the two ends. The CDR3 sequence is CASSLVGPIKGVNYGYTF. As DNA, the CDR3 is TGTGCCAGCAGCCTCGTAGGTCCGATTAAGGGGGTCAACTATGGCTACACCTTC. Combining the CDR3 with reference TRBV7-9 and TRBJ1-2 gives the whole variable domain DTGVSQNPRHKITKRGQNVTFRCDPISEHNRLYWYRQTLGQGPEFLTYFQNEAQLEKSRLLSDRFSAERPKGSFSTLEIQRTEQGDSAMYLCASSLVGPIKGVNYGYTFGSGTRLTVV.

This sequence joins TRBV9 and TRBJ2-3; the match to TRBD2 covers 7 bases. The germline V gene encodes CDR1 SGDLS and CDR2 YYNGEE. The CDR3 contains 17 residues. J was trimmed by 2 bases and V by 4 bases; bases with no gene match: 13. The CDR3 nucleotides are TGTGCCAGCAGCTTAGACCCGGGACTATACTACACAGATACGCAGTATTTT. Its translation: CASSLDPGLYYTDTQYF. Full variable domain (remainder filled in from reference TRBV9 and TRBJ2-3): DSGVTQTPKHLITATGQRVTLRCSPRSGDLSVYWYQQSLDQGLQFLIQYYNGEERAKGNILERFSAQQFPDLHSELNLSSLELGDSALYFCASSLDPGLYYTDTQYFGPGTRLTVL.

The genes are TRBV27 and TRBJ2-5; TRBD1 matches at 8 bases. Germline lookup yields CDR1 MNHEY and CDR2 SMNVEV (reference sequence). The junction had 11 bases not matched to a gene; V was cut back by 5 bases and J by 9 bases. This CDR3 comprises 14 residues. The CDR3 here is CASSVRQGNTAQYF. The CDR3 DNA is TGTGCCAGCAGTGTCAGACAGGGGAATACGGCCCAGTACTTC.

V and J are TRBV6-5 and TRBJ1-6, with D uncertain. The CDR3 runs to 14 residues. V was clipped by 7 bases and J by 0 bases, with 7 bases between them. Germline assignment: CDR1 MNHEY and CDR2 SVGAGI. CDR3 nucleotide sequence: TGTGCCAGCAAGACTAGCTCCTATAATTCACCCCTCCACTTT. This sequence encodes CASKTSSYNSPLHF.

The V call is TRBV7-9, the J call TRBJ1-1; no clear D. Trimming stripped 5 bases from V and 1 base from J, with 11 bases between. The CDR3 loop spans 14 amino acids. Germline CDR1 SEHNR, CDR2 FQNEAQ (reference sequence). The CDR3 region is CASSPWRQNTEAFF. As DNA, the CDR3 is TGTGCCAGCAGCCCATGGCGACAGAACACTGAAGCTTTCTTT.

The chain employs TRBV7-6 and TRBJ2-3, with D possibly being TRBD1 (5 bases). Germline CDR1 SGHVS, CDR2 FNYEAQ. Deletions cut 2 bases from V and 0 bases from J, with 9 bases between. There are 15 residues in the CDR3. The CDR3 region has the DNA TGTGCCAGCAGCTTAACAGGAGCTAGCACAGATACGCAGTATTTT. It specifies CASSLTGASTDTQYF.

The V call is TRBV15, the J call TRBJ1-1; D gene unclear. V was clipped by 5 bases and J by 1 base, with 11 bases between them. Germline CDR1 is LNHNV and CDR2 is YYDKDF (reference sequence). The CDR3 is 14 residues long. The CDR3: CATSFSRTNTEAFF. CDR3 DNA sequence: TGTGCCACCAGCTTTAGCAGAACGAACACTGAAGCTTTCTTT.

The chain carries TRBV2 and TRBJ2-3, with TRBD2 as a possible D gene (6 bases). V gave up 6 bases and J gave up 3 bases, with 19 bases separating them. Germline CDR1 reads SNHLY; CDR2 reads FYNNEI. CDR3 length equals 16 residues. CDR3 bases: TGTGCCAGCAGGACCCCCAAGACGGGGGTGACAGATACGCAGTATTTT. It translates to CASRTPKTGVTDTQYF.

This chain joins TRBV5-4 and TRBJ2-1; 8 bases match TRBD2. The junction had 5 bases not matched to a gene; V was cut back by 0 bases and J by 3 bases. The CDR3 extends over 16 amino acids. From germline, CDR1 is SGHNT and CDR2 YYREEE (reference sequence). In nucleotides, the CDR3 is TGTGCCAGCAGCTTGGCTCTAGCGGGTTTCTACAATGAGCAGTTCTTC. Translating gives CASSLALAGFYNEQFF.

This chain uses TRBV27 with TRBJ1-4, with 7 positions matching TRBD1. CDR1 is MNHEY and CDR2 is SMNVEV in the germline V gene (reference sequence). J gave up 4 bases and V 2 bases, and 7 bases lay outside the gene matches. This CDR3 contains 16 residues. The CDR3 DNA reads TGTGCCAGCAGTTTAGGGTGGACAGGCGGTAATGAAAAACTGTTTTTT. This encodes CASSLGWTGGNEKLFF.

The chain links TRBV5-1 to TRBJ2-1; D uncertain. CDR1 SGHRS and CDR2 YFSETQ come from the germline V gene. Trimming stripped 5 bases from V and 2 bases from J, with 8 bases between. CDR3 length equals 13 residues. CDR3 in amino acids: CASSGVTYNEQFF. Here the CDR3 DNA reads TGCGCCAGCAGTGGAGTTACCTACAATGAGCAGTTCTTC.

This chain links TRBV7-3 with TRBJ2-2; TRBD1 matches at 7 bases. Trimming at V came to 7 bases and at J to 3 bases, leaving 5 bases not matched to a gene. This CDR3 has 14 amino acids. CDR1 SGHTA and CDR2 FQGTGA come from the germline V gene. CDR3 region: CASNRGPDTGELFF. In DNA form, the CDR3 reads TGTGCCAGCAACAGGGGTCCGGACACCGGGGAGCTGTTTTTT.

This clone was picked up many times. V usage is TRBV5-8 and J usage is TRBJ2-3, with D perhaps TRBD2 (6 bases). The CDR3 is 15 residues long. V shed 4 bases and J shed 0 bases, with 12 bases lying between them. Germline CDR1 reads SGHTS; CDR2 reads YDEGEE. CDR3 DNA: TGTGCCAGCAGCCCGGACTATTCTAGCACAGATACGCAGTATTTT. Protein sequence: CASSPDYSSTDTQYF.

J is TRBJ1-3 and V is TRBV5-4; 7 bases fit TRBD1. Germline V CDR1 and CDR2: SGHNT, YYREEE (reference sequence). The CDR3 consists of 16 residues. J gave up 0 bases and V 0 bases, and 3 bases lay outside the gene matches. CDR3 sequence: CASSLEGAFSGNTIYF. Here the CDR3 DNA reads TGTGCCAGCAGCTTGGAGGGGGCCTTCTCTGGAAACACCATATATTTT.

V usage is TRBV7-2 and J usage is TRBJ1-5; 9 positions agree with TRBD1. Germline lookup yields CDR1 SGHTA and CDR2 FQGNSA. J was trimmed by 6 bases and V by 1 base; bases with no gene match: 7. The CDR3 sequence is 16 residues long. CDR3 sequence (DNA): TGTGCCAGCAGCTTAGGGGACGGGACAGGGAGTCAGCCCCAGCATTTT. It encodes CASSLGDGTGSQPQHF.